The T cell receptor (beta chain) under discussion was sequenced for a study of Tregs in tolerant kidney transplant recipients. Assay: immunoSEQ multiplex PCR; the TCRdb copy retains only in-frame clones and omits some. The data hold about 77,000 clones, with approximately 98% observed a single time. The length of the CDR3 is 15 residues. Trimming removed 2 bases from V and 10 bases from J, with 19 bases in between. Germline V gene lookup returns CDR1 SGDLS and CDR2 YYNGEE. Unstimulated Tregs (CD4+CD25+CD127-) and CD4+CD25- non-Tregs were sorted from PBMCs. The sequences come from CD4+ T cells from blood, collected before the transplant. The sequence derives from a human donor who received a combined kidney and bone marrow transplant. The rearrangement links TRBV9 to TRBJ2-1, with D possibly matching TRBD1 (6 bases). CDR3 sequence reads: CASSVRPSIRGEQFF. CDR3 nucleotide sequence: TGTGCCAGCAGCGTCCGCCCCTCGATTAGGGGGGAGCAGTTCTTC.